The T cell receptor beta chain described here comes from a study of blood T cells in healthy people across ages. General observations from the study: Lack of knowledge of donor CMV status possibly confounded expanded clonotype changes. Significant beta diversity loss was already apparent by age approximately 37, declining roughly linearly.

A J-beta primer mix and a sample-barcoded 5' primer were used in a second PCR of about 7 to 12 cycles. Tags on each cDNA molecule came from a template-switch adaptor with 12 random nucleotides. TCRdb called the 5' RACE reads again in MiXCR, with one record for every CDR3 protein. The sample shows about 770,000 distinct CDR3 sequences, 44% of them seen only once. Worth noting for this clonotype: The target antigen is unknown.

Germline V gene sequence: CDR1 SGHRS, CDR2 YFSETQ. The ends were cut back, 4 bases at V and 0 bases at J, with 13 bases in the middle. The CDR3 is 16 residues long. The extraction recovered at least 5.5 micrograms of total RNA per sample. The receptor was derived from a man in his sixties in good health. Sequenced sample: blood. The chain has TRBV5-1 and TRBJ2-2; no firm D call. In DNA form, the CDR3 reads TGCGCCAGCAGCACGCATGGACGCGCGAACACCGGGGAGCTGTTTTTT. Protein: CASSTHGRANTGELFF.